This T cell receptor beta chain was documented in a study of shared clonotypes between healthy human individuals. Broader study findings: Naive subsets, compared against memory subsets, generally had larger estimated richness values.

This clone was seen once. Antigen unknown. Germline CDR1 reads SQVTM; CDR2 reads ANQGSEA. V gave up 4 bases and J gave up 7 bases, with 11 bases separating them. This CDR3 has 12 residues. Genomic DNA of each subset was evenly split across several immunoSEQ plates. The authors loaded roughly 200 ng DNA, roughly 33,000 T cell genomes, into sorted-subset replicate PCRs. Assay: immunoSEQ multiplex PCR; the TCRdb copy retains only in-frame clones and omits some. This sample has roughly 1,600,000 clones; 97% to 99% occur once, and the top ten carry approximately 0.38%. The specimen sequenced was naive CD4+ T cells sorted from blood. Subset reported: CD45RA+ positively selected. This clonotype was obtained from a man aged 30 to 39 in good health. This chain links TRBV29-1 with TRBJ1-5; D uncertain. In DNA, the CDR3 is TGCAGCGTTGCCGAGGGAAACCAGCCCCAGCATTTT. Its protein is CSVAEGNQPQHF.